The entry below describes one T cell receptor (beta chain). This sample is part of a study of T cell changes during pregnancy in multiple sclerosis. The data were produced by immunoSEQ multiplex PCR, yet TCRdb's version contains in-frame clones alone and is incomplete. The sample yields approximately 85,000 clones, roughly 92% seen once. Trimming took 2 bases from V and 6 from J, leaving 12 bases between them. Germline loops: CDR1 SNHLY, CDR2 FYNNEI. The CDR3 runs 14 residues. The chain combines TRBV2 with TRBJ2-3; D might be TRBD1 (6 bases). This TCR was sampled from a female donor with multiple sclerosis, enrolled in a pregnancy study. Sequenced here: peripheral blood, sampled in the first trimester of pregnancy. CDR3 amino acids: CASSETLGADTQYF. The CDR3 region has the DNA TGTGCCAGCAGTGAAACATTGGGGGCCGATACGCAGTATTTT.